What follows describes a single TCR beta chain. These data are taken from a study of neoadjuvant anti-PD-1 for oral cavity cancer. As to time point: after neoadjuvant nivolumab, at surgical resection. This CDR3 is 14 amino acids long. With 0 bases removed from V and 1 base from J, the gap between germline ends came to 7 bases. The germline V gene has CDR1 LNHNV and CDR2 YYDKDF (reference sequence). Sequencing used immunoSEQ multiplex PCR; TCRdb keeps in-frame clones, though not all of them. Here the sample spans more than 11,000 clones, less than 80% being singletons. Sequenced here: PBMCs, sampled after nivolumab (anti-PD-1) treatment. The chain recombines TRBV15 with TRBJ2-7; D is possibly TRBD2 (5 bases). The receptor was derived from a person aged 40 to 85 with oral cavity squamous cell carcinoma. The CDR3 spells CATSRDRGSYEQYF. The CDR3 DNA sequence: TGTGCCACCAGCAGAGATCGGGGTTCCTACGAGCAGTACTTC.